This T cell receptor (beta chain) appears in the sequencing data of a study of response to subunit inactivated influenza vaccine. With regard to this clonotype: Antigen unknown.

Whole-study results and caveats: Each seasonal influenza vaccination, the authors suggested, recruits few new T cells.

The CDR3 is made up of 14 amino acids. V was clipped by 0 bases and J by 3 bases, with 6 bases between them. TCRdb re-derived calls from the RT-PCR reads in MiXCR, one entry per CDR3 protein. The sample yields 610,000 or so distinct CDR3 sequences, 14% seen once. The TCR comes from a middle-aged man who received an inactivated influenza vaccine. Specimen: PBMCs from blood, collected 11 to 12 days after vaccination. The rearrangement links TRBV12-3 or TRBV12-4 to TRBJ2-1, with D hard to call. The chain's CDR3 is CASSLAFLYNEQFF. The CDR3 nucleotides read TGTGCCAGCAGTTTAGCGTTCCTCTACAATGAGCAGTTCTTC.